This entry describes one T cell receptor beta chain. Its antigen is still unknown. The data derive from a study of shared clonotypes between healthy human individuals. General observations from the study: Read depth was anticipated to influence clonotype sharing among donors. Blood was the sole source, and tissue repertoires probably differ. Represented diversity (both genetic and exposure-history) was limited by the small number of donors.

Every subset had its genomic DNA shared out evenly among several immunoSEQ plates. Data came from immunoSEQ multiplex PCR; TCRdb stores just in-frame clones and leaves some out. The sample lists more than 2,000,000 clones; 85% to 95% were seen once. The CDR3 runs 15 residues. The V segment lost 5 bases and the J segment 3 bases; nucleotides outside the gene matches: 10. Germline V gene data show CDR1 as MDHEN and CDR2 as SYDVKM. The specimen sequenced was naive CD4+ T cells from PBMCs. Subset denoted: CD45RA+ positively selected. The chain links TRBV28 to TRBJ2-7; TRBD1 aligns across 7 bases. This receptor was identified in a man aged 18-30 years in good health. Some clones in this sample may be carry-over from other donors' samples. In DNA, the CDR3 is TGTGCCAGCAGTGGGGCCGGGACAGCCTTCTACGAGCAGTACTTC. It is translated as CASSGAGTAFYEQYF.